This TCR beta chain was identified during a study of metastatic and nonmetastatic thyroid tumors. Background on the study: From malignant and benign thyroid patients, repertoires in blood and in tumor or nodule tissue were compared. Findings of the study overall: Malignant thyroid tumors reportedly had TCR beta diversity that was significantly higher than in benign nodules, in blood and tumor.

This clone has a count of ten or more. Its antigen is not identified. Looked up from germline, CDR1 is SGHAT and CDR2 is FQDESV (reference sequence). The CDR3 contains 17 residues. V gave up 5 bases and J gave up 10 bases; unmatched junction bases: 12. TCRdb re-analyzed the PCR reads through MiXCR. In the table there are 25,000 to 35,000 clones, 11% of which are singletons. No patient had received any treatment before thyroid surgery. The sample consisted of blood. The gene calls are TRBV11-1 and TRBJ1-6; 12 bases are shared with TRBD1. The source of this sequence is a female donor with papillary thyroid cancer or a benign thyroid nodule (not recorded which). Some clones in this sample may be carry-over from other donors' samples. DNA of the CDR3: TGTGCCAGCAGCAACCCTCCGGGACAGGGGGCTGTGTCACCCCTCCACTTT. Amino acids: CASSNPPGQGAVSPLHF. Full variable domain (outside the CDR3, taken from reference TRBV11-1 and TRBJ1-6): EAEVAQSPRYKITEKSQAVAFWCDPISGHATLYWYRQILGQGPELLVQFQDESVVDDSQLPKDRFSAERLKGVDSTLKIQPAELGDSAMYLCASSNPPGQGAVSPLHFGNGTRLTVT.